Reported below is one T cell receptor (beta chain). This sample was taken from a study of tissue T cells after allogeneic stem cell transplantation. Germline CDR1 reads SGHTA; CDR2 reads FQGNSA. The CDR3 spans 15 residues. V lost 7 bases and J 1 base, leaving 15 bases between the germline ends. Some clones are missing from TCRdb's copy, which holds only in-frame ones; the method was immunoSEQ multiplex PCR. The repertoire holds about 43,000 clones, with around 90% as singletons. V and J are TRBV7-2 and TRBJ2-3; D is undetermined. The sequencing used blood, collected before transplantation. This clonotype was obtained from a woman aged 40 to 75 who later had graft-versus-host disease after an allogeneic stem cell transplant. The CDR3, as DNA: TGTGCCAGCACCTTCGTTGGTGCGGGCACAGATACGCAGTATTTT. It codes for CASTFVGAGTDTQYF.